Detailed here is one TCR beta chain. Its antigen is not known. The germline V gene encodes CDR1 SGHVS and CDR2 FQNEAQ. Trimming stripped 3 bases from V and 4 bases from J, with 13 bases between. CDR3 length equals 14 residues. The entry originates in a study of cytomegalovirus exposure and HLA in healthy donors. At the level of the study: Some 85 million unique TCRs, all from HLA-typed donors, were included in an early release of the data. Study outcomes and limitations: Highly shared sequence variants in one cluster were likely a sequencing artifact.

PCR employed 60 Vbeta and 13 Jbeta primers. Measured with immunoSEQ multiplex PCR; TCRdb has only the in-frame clones, and not every one. Of some 70,000 clones detected, roughly 66% appear once; the ten largest clones hold 3% to 3.5%. Sequencing used PBMCs. The chain carries TRBV7-8 and TRBJ2-7; perhaps TRBD2 as D (6 bases). The receptor was isolated from a woman in her forties or fifties in good health and CMV-seronegative. CDR3 DNA sequence: TGTGCCAGCAGCTTTGCCGGGAGTTGGTACGAGCAGTACTTC. This sequence encodes CASSFAGSWYEQYF.